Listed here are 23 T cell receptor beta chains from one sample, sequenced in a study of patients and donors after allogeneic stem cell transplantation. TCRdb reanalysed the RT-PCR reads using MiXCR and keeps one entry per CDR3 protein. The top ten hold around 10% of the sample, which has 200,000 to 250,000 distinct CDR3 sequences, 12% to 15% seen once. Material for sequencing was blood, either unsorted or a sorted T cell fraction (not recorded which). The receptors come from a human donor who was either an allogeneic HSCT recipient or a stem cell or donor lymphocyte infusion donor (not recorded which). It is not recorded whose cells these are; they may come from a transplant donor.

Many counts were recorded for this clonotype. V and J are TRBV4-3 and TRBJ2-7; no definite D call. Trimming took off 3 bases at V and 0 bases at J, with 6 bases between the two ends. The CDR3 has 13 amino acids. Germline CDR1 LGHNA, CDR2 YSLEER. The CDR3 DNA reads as TGCGCCAGCAGCCATGCGTCCTCCTACGAGCAGTACTTC. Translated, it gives CASSHASSYEQYF.

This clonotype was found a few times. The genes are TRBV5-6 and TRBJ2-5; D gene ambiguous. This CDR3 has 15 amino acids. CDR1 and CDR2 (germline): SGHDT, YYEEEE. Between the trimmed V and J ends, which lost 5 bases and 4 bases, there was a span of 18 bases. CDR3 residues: CASRRVVLESETQYF. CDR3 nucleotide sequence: TGTGCCAGCAGGAGAGTTGTTTTAGAGTCAGAGACCCAGTACTTC.

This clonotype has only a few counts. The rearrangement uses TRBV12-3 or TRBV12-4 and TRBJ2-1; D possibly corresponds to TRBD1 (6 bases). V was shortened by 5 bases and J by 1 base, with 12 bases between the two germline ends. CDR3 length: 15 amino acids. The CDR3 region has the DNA TGTGCCAGCAGTCGCAACAGGGTATCCTACAATGAGCAGTTCTTC. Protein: CASSRNRVSYNEQFF.

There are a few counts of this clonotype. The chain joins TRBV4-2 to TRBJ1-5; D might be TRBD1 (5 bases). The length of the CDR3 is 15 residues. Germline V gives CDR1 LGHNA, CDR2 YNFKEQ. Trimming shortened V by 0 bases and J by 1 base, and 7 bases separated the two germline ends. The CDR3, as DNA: TGTGCCAGCAGCCAAGATAAGGGGAGCAATCAGCCCCAGCATTTT. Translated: CASSQDKGSNQPQHF.

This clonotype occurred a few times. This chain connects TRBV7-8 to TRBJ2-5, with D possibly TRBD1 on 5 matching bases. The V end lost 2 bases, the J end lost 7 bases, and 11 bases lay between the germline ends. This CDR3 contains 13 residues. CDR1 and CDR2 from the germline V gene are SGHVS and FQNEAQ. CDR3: CASSLLQGWTQYF. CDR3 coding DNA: TGTGCCAGCAGCTTATTGCAGGGTTGGACCCAGTACTTC.

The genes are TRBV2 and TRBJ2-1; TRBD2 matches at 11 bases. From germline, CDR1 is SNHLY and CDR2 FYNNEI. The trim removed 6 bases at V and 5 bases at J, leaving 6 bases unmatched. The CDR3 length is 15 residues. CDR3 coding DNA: TGTGCCAGCAGCCCCCTAGCGGGAGGCAACAATGAGCAGTTCTTC. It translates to CASSPLAGGNNEQFF.

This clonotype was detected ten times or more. The CDR3 DNA is TGTGCCAGCAGCCAAGACCGGGTCCTTGGAAACACCATATATTTT. Amino acid sequence: CASSQDRVLGNTIYF. V gene TRBV14 combines with J gene TRBJ1-3; the D is unclear. V was trimmed by 0 bases and J by 3 bases, leaving 9 bases between them. The CDR3 consists of 15 residues. CDR1 and CDR2 from the germline V gene are SGHDN and FVKESK.

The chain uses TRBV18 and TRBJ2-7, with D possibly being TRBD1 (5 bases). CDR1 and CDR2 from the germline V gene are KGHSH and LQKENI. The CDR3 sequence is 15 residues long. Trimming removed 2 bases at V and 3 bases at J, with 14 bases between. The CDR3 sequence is CASSPGAGPNYEQYF. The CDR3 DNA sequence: TGTGCCAGCTCACCAGGCGCAGGGCCTAACTACGAGCAGTACTTC.

Here the CDR3 DNA reads TGTGCCAGCAGCGATCCGGGAAGGGACACCATATATTTT. Its translation is CASSDPGRDTIYF. The V and J genes are TRBV6-2 or TRBV6-3 and TRBJ1-3; no clear D gene. The CDR3 sequence is 13 residues long. From germline, CDR1 is MNHEY and CDR2 SVGEGT. Trimming stripped 6 bases from V and 8 bases from J, with 14 bases between.

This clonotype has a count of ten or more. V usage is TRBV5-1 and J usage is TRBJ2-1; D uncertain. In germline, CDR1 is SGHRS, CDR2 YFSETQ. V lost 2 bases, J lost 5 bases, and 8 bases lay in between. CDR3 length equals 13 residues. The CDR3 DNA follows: TGCGCCAGCAGCTTACCGAGAAACAATGAGCAGTTCTTC. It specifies CASSLPRNNEQFF.

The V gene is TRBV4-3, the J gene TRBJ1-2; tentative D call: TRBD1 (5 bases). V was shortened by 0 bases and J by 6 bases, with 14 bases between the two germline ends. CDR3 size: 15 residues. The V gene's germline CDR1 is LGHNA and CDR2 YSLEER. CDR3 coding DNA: TGCGCCAGCAGCCAAGATATAGCAGGGTGGGATGGCTACACCTTC. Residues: CASSQDIAGWDGYTF.

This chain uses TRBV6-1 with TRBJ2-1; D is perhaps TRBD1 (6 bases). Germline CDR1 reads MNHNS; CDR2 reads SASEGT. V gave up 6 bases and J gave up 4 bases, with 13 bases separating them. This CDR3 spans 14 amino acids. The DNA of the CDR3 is TGTGCCAGCAGGTTGGGGACACAATACAATGAGCAGTTCTTC. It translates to CASRLGTQYNEQFF.

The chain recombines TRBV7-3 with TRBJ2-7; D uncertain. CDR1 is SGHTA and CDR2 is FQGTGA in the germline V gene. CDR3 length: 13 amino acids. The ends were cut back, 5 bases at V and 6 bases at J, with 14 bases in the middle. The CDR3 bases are TGTGCCAGCAGCAGTAATGATAGATCCGAGCAGTACTTC. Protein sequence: CASSSNDRSEQYF.

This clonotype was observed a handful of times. CDR3 amino acids: CASSALDRTDTQYF. CDR3 DNA: TGTGCCAGCAGTGCCCTGGATCGCACAGATACGCAGTATTTT. The J gene is TRBJ2-3, the V gene TRBV6-1, with D uncertain. This CDR3 comprises 14 residues. The V and J ends lost 4 bases and 1 base respectively, with 9 bases between them. CDR1 is MNHNS, CDR2 SASEGT, per germline.

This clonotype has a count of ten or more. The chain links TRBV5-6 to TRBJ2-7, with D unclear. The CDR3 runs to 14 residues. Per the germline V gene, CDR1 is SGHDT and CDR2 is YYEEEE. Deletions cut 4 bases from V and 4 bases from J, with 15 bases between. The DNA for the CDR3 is TGTGCCAGCAGCAATACTGGGAAGAGGTACGAGCAGTACTTC. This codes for CASSNTGKRYEQYF.

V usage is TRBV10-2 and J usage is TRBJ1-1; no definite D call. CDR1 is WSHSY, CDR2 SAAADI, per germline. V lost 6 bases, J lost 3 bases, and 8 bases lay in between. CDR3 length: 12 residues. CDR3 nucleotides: TGCGCCAGCAGAGGATTGTACACTGAAGCTTTCTTT. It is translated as CASRGLYTEAFF.

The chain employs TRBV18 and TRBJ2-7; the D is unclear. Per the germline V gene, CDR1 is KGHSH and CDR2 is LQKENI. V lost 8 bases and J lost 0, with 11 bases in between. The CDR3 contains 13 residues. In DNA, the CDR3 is TGTGCCAGCGCACTCGCTAGCTCCTACGAGCAGTACTTC. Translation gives CASALASSYEQYF.

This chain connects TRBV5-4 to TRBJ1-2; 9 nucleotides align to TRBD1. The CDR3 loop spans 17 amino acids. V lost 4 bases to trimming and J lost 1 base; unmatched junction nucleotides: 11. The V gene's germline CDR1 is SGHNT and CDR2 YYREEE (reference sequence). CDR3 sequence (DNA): TGTGCCAGCAGCGGAGCACTGAGGACAGGGGATAACTATGGCTACACCTTC. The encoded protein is CASSGALRTGDNYGYTF.

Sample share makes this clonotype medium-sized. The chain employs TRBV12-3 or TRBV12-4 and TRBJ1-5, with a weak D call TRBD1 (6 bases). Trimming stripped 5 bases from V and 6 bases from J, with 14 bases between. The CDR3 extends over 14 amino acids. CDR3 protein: CASSPTGNGQPQHF. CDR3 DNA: TGTGCCAGCAGTCCCACAGGGAACGGTCAGCCCCAGCATTTT.

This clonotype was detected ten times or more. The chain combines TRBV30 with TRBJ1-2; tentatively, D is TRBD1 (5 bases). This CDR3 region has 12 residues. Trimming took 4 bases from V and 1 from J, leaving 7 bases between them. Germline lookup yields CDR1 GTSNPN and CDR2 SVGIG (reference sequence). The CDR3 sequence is CAWIGDNYGYTF. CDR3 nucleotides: TGTGCCTGGATAGGGGATAACTATGGCTACACCTTC.

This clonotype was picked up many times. The CDR3 is CASSLSTGGGDTQYF. The CDR3 DNA reads as TGTGCCAGCAGCTTAAGTACAGGGGGTGGGGATACGCAGTATTTT. The J gene is TRBJ2-3, the V gene TRBV11-2, with 8 bases fitting TRBD1. V dropped 2 bases and J dropped 6; count of bases not matched to a gene: 7. Per germline, CDR1 SGHAT and CDR2 FQNNGV. The CDR3 runs to 15 residues. Drawing the rest from reference TRBV11-2 and TRBJ2-3, the complete variable domain is EAGVAQSPRYKIIEKRQSVAFWCNPISGHATLYWYQQILGQGPKLLIQFQNNGVVDDSQLPKDRFSAERLKGVDSTLKIQPAKLEDSAVYLCASSLSTGGGDTQYFGPGTRLTVL.

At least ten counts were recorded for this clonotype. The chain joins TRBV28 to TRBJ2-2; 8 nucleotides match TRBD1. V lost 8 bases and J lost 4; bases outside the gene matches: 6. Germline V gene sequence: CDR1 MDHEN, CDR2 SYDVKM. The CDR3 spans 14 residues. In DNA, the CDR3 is TGTGCCAGCTATACAGGGGGTAGCACCGGGGAGCTGTTTTTT. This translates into CASYTGGSTGELFF.

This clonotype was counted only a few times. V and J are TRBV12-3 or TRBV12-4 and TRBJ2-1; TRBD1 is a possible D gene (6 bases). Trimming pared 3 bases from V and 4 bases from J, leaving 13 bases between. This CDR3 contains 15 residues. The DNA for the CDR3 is TGTGCCAGCAGTTTGGGCAGCCAGGGGTACAATGAGCAGTTCTTC. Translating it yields CASSLGSQGYNEQFF.